Given below is one T cell receptor (beta chain) in context. Its matching antigen is unknown. This PCR relied on a set of 60 Vbeta primers and 13 Jbeta primers. Some clones are missing from TCRdb's copy, which holds only in-frame ones; the method was immunoSEQ multiplex PCR. The repertoire includes about 100,000 clones, 70% to 85% of them detected once, and 0.9% to 1.5% sits in the top ten. Trimming removed 6 bases from V and 4 bases from J; junction bases left unmatched: 6. Germline CDR1 MDHEN, CDR2 SYDVKM. The CDR3 sequence is 14 residues long. The sample originates from a study of cytomegalovirus exposure and HLA in healthy donors. Study-wide results and limits: There were 160 or so TCR beta chains listed as cytomegalovirus-associated. Later analysis associated a missense DCLRE1C variant with TCR beta V- and J-gene trimming.

The sequenced material came from PBMCs. This clonotype was obtained from a woman between 18 and 30 years old in good health and CMV-seronegative. V usage is TRBV28 and J usage is TRBJ1-1, with 9 positions matching TRBD1. CDR3 in DNA: TGTGCCAGCAGGCTCCCGGGACAGGGCACTGAAGCTTTCTTT. This sequence encodes CASRLPGQGTEAFF.